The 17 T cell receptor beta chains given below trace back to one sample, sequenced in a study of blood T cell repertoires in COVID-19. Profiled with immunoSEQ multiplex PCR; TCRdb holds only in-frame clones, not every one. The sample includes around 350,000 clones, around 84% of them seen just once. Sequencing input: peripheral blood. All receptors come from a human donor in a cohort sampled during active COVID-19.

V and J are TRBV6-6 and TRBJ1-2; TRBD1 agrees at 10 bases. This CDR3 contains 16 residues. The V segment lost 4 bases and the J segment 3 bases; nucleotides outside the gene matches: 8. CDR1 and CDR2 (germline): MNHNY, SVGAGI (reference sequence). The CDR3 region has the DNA TGTGCCAGCAGTTCCGGGACAGGGGATACCCACTATGGCTACACCTTC. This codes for CASSSGTGDTHYGYTF.

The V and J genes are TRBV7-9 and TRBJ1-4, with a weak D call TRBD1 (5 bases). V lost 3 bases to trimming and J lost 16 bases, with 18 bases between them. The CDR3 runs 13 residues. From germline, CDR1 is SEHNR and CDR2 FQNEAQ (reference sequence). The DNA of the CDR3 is TGTGCCAGCAGCTTCCATAACAGGCCCACGGGGTTTTTT. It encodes CASSFHNRPTGFF. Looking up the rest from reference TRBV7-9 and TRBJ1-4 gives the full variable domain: DTGVSQNPRHKITKRGQNVTFRCDPISEHNRLYWYRQTLGQGPEFLTYFQNEAQLEKSRLLSDRFSAERPKGSFSTLEIQRTEQGDSAMYLCASSFHNRPTGFFGSGTQLSVL.

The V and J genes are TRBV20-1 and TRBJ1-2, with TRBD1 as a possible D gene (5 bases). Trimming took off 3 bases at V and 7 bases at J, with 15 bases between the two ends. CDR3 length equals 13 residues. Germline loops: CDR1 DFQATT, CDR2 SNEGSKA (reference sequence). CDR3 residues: CSASYNRFRGYTF. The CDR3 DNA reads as TGCAGTGCTAGTTATAACAGGTTTCGTGGCTACACCTTC.

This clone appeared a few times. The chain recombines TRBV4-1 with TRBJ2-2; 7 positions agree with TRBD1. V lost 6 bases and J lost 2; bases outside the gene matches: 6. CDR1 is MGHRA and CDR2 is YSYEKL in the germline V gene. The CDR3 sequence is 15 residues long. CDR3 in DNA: TGCGCCAGCAGGCCCAGGGGGTTCAACACCGGGGAGCTGTTTTTT. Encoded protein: CASRPRGFNTGELFF.

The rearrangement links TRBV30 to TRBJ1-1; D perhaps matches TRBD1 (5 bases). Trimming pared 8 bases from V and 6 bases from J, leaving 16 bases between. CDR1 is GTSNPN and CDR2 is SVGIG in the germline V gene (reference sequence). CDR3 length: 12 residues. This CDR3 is CALIPGFPEAFF. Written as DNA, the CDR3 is TGTGCCCTTATACCAGGGTTCCCTGAAGCTTTCTTT.

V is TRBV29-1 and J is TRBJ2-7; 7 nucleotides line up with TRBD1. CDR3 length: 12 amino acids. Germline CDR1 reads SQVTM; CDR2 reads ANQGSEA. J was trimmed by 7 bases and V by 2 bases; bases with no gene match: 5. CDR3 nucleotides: TGCAGCGTTGAAAGACAGGGCGATGAGCAGTACTTC. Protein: CSVERQGDEQYF.

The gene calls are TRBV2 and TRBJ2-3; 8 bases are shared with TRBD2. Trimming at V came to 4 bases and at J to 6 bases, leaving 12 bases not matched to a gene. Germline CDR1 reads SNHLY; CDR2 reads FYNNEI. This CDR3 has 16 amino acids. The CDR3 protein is CASSGGLAGRLDTQYF. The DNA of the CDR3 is TGTGCCAGCAGTGGGGGGTTAGCGGGGCGCCTGGATACGCAGTATTTT. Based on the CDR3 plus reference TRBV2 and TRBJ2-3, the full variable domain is EPEVTQTPSHQVTQMGQEVILRCVPISNHLYFYWYRQILGQKVEFLVSFYNNEISEKSEIFDDQFSVERPDGSNFTLKIRSTKLEDSAMYFCASSGGLAGRLDTQYFGPGTRLTVL.

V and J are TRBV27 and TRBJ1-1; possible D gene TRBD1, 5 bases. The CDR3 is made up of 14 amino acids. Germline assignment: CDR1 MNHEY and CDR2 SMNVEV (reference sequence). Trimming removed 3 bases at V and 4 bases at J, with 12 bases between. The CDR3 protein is CASSLKGWGTEAFF. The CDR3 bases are TGTGCCAGCAGTTTGAAGGGGTGGGGCACTGAAGCTTTCTTT.

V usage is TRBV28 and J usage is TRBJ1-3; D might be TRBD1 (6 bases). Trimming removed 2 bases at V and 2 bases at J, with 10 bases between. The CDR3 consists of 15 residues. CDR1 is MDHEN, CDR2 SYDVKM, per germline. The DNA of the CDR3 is TGTGCCAGCAGTTTAAGGGCAGGGGCTGGAAACACCATATATTTT. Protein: CASSLRAGAGNTIYF.

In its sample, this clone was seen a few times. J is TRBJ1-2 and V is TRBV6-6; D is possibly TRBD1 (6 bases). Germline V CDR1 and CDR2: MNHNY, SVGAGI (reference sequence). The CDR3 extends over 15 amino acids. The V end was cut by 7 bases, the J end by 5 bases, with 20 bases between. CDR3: CASTLNRDRGYGYTF. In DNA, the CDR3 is TGTGCCAGCACCCTGAACAGGGATAGAGGGTATGGCTACACCTTC.

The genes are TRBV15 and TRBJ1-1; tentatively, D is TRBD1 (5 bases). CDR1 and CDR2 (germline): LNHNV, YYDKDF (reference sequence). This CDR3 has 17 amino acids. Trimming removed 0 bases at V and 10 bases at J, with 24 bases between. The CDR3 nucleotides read TGTGCCACCAGCAGAGATCGTCATCGTCGGGGGTTGTACGGAGCTTTCTTT. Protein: CATSRDRHRRGLYGAFF. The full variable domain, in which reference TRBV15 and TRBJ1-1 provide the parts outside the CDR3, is DAMVIQNPRYQVTQFGKPVTLSCSQTLNHNVMYWYQQKSSQAPKLLFHYYDKDFNNEADTPDNFQSRRPNTSFCFLDIRSPGLGDTAMYLCATSRDRHRRGLYGAFFGQGTRLTVV.

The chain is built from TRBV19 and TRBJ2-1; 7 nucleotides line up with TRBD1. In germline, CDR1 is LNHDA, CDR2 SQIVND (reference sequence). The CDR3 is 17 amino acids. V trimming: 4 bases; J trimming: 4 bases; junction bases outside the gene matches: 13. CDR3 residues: CASSTTAGTESYNEQFF. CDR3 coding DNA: TGTGCCAGTAGTACTACAGCCGGGACAGAGAGTTACAATGAGCAGTTCTTC.

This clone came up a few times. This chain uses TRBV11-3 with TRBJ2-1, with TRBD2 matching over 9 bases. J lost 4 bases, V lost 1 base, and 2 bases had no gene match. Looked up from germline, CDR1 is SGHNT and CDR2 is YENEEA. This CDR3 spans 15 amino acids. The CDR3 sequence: CASSLGLAVYNEQFF. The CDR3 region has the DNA TGTGCCAGCAGCTTAGGACTAGCGGTGTACAATGAGCAGTTCTTC.

The CDR3 DNA reads TGTGCCAGCAGCTTAGGAGCGGGGGCGCACACAGATACGCAGTATTTT. The encoded protein is CASSLGAGAHTDTQYF. J is TRBJ2-3 and V is TRBV7-2; 8 nucleotides line up with TRBD2. The ends lost 1 base at V and 2 bases at J; junction bases unmatched: 5. Germline values: CDR1 SGHTA, CDR2 FQGNSA. CDR3 length: 16 residues. The variable domain in full, completed from reference TRBV7-2 and TRBJ2-3, reads GAGVSQSPSNKVTEKGKDVELRCDPISGHTALYWYRQSLGQGLEFLIYFQGNSAPDKSGLPSDRFSAERTGGSVSTLTIQRTQQEDSAVYLCASSLGAGAHTDTQYFGPGTRLTVL.

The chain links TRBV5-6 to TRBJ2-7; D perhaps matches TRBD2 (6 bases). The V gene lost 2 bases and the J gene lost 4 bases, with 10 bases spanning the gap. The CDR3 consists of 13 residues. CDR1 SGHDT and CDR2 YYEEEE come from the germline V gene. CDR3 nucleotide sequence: TGTGCCAGCAGCTTCCGGGAGAAATACGAGCAGTACTTC. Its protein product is CASSFREKYEQYF.

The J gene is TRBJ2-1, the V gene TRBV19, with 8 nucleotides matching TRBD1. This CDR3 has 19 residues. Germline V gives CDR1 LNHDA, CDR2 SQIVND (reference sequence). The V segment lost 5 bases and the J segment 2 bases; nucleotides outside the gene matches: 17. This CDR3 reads CASSLGRFWGQEAYNEQFF. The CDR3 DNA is TGTGCCAGTAGTCTGGGAAGGTTCTGGGGACAGGAGGCCTACAATGAGCAGTTCTTC.

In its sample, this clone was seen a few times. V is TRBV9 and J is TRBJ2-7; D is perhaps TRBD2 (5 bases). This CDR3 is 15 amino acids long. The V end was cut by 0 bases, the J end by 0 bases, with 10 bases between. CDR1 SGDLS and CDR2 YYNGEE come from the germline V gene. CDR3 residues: CASSVDLADSYEQYF. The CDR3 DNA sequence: TGTGCCAGCAGCGTAGACCTAGCCGACTCCTACGAGCAGTACTTC. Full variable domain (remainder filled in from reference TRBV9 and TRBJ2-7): DSGVTQTPKHLITATGQRVTLRCSPRSGDLSVYWYQQSLDQGLQFLIQYYNGEERAKGNILERFSAQQFPDLHSELNLSSLELGDSALYFCASSVDLADSYEQYFGPGTRLTVT.